These 10 T cell receptor beta chains were all obtained from the same sample, sequenced in a study of identifying expanded T cells in peripheral blood (dated by TCRdb to between 2019 and 2020). Receptors were amplified or captured by the immunoSEQ multiplex PCR assay. Held by TCRdb, this immuneACCESS table contains in-frame sequences only and omits some clones. Under half of the omission traces to an unresolved V gene where checked; the cause of the rest is unknown. This sample has some 93,000 clones in its table, and 88% of those were observed once. The ten largest make up about 3.9% of the sample. Material for sequencing was blood. Every receptor here comes from a person aged 18 to 70 in good health.

The chain recombines TRBV5-1 with TRBJ2-5; possible D gene TRBD2, 6 bases. The length of the CDR3 is 16 residues. Per germline, CDR1 SGHRS and CDR2 YFSETQ. V was clipped by 1 base and J by 3 bases, with 16 bases between them. This CDR3 reads CASSLSGSPQKETQYF. The CDR3 DNA follows: TGCGCCAGCAGCTTGTCCGGGAGCCCCCAAAAAGAGACCCAGTACTTC.

The rearrangement uses TRBV7-9 and TRBJ2-1, with 7 bases lining up with TRBD2. There are 16 residues in the CDR3. Germline V gene sequence: CDR1 SEHNR, CDR2 FQNEAQ (reference sequence). The J segment lost 1 base and the V segment lost 1 base, leaving 4 bases of the junction unmatched. The CDR3: CASSLGAGVSYNEQFF. The CDR3 DNA reads as TGTGCCAGCAGCTTAGGGGCGGGAGTGTCCTACAATGAGCAGTTCTTC.

J is TRBJ1-5 and V is TRBV6-1; perhaps TRBD1 as D (5 bases). This CDR3 region has 16 residues. Trimming removed 2 bases from V and 4 bases from J, with 15 bases in between. CDR1 and CDR2 (germline): MNHNS, SASEGT. CDR3 residues: CASSEWRGVGNQPQHF. The CDR3 nucleotides read TGTGCCAGCAGTGAATGGAGAGGGGTGGGTAATCAGCCCCAGCATTTT.

The rearrangement links TRBV5-1 to TRBJ2-5, with 8 nucleotides matching TRBD1. Germline values: CDR1 SGHRS, CDR2 YFSETQ. CDR3 length: 13 residues. After removal of 2 bases from V and 4 bases from J, the junction contained 1 base not matched to a gene. The CDR3 loop reads CASSLGQGETQYF. The CDR3 bases are TGCGCCAGCAGCTTAGGACAGGGAGAGACCCAGTACTTC.

The rearrangement links TRBV12-5 to TRBJ2-2; D could derive from TRBD1 or TRBD2 (5 bases each). Between the trimmed V and J ends, which lost 5 bases and 10 bases, there was a span of 26 bases. This CDR3 is built from 17 residues. Germline assignment: CDR1 LGHNT and CDR2 FRNRAP. The CDR3, as DNA: TGTGCTAGTGGTCAACCGGGGCCCTCCGCGACACCGCCGGAGCTGTTTTTT. Amino acid sequence: CASGQPGPSATPPELFF.

V is TRBV21-1 and J is TRBJ2-7; the table's D call, TRBD2, was not checked against the DNA. TRBV21-1 is an annotated pseudogene. The CDR3 spans 15 residues. The CDR3 loop reads CASSKAAVLGDEQYF. CDR3 bases: TGTGCCAGCAGCAAAGCCGCGGTCTTGGGAGACGAGCAGTACTTC.

The V call is TRBV28, the J call TRBJ1-2; D unresolved. Per the germline V gene, CDR1 is MDHEN and CDR2 is SYDVKM. V was pared by 6 bases and J by 4 bases, with 3 bases between. The CDR3 loop spans 10 amino acids. The DNA of the CDR3 is TGTGCCAGCAGAGGCTATGGCTACACCTTC. This gives the protein CASRGYGYTF.

V usage is TRBV6-6 and J usage is TRBJ1-6; D unresolved. Deletions cut 0 bases from V and 14 bases from J, with 11 bases between. The CDR3 consists of 13 residues. Looked up from germline, CDR1 is MNHNY and CDR2 is SVGAGI (reference sequence). CDR3 sequence reads: CASSYSGRRALHF. The CDR3 DNA sequence: TGTGCCAGCAGTTACTCAGGGAGGCGAGCCCTCCACTTT.

The chain combines TRBV11-2 with TRBJ1-1; maybe TRBD1 (5 bases). Germline CDR1 reads SGHAT; CDR2 reads FQNNGV. This CDR3 comprises 14 residues. V was shortened by 1 base and J by 5 bases, with 11 bases between the two germline ends. The CDR3 sequence: CASSLGGGATEAFF. DNA of the CDR3: TGTGCCAGCAGCTTAGGCGGGGGTGCGACTGAAGCTTTCTTT.

The chain combines TRBV30 with TRBJ2-3; tentative D call: TRBD2 (5 bases). Germline CDR1 and CDR2: GTSNPN and SVGIG (reference sequence). This CDR3 region has 13 residues. V shed 4 bases and J shed 3 bases, with 11 bases lying between them. CDR3 protein: CAWNGIATDTQYF. The DNA of the CDR3 is TGTGCCTGGAACGGGATCGCAACAGATACGCAGTATTTT.